The entry that follows covers one TCR beta chain sequence. The repertoire was sequenced with immunoSEQ multiplex PCR; TCRdb's copy has only in-frame clones and lacks some. The repertoire includes about 140,000 clones, about 90% of them detected once, and about 7.6% sits in the top ten. This entry is derived from a study of control samples from healthy donors and cancer patients. Germline V gives CDR1 MNHEY, CDR2 SMNVEV (reference sequence). The CDR3 is 16 amino acids. V trimming: 7 bases; J trimming: 10 bases; junction bases outside the gene matches: 18. J is TRBJ2-3 and V is TRBV27; 9 bases line up with TRBD2. The sample consisted of blood. The sequence derives from a man in his late teens or twenties in good health. This CDR3 is CASTQLAGLASVAQYF. The CDR3, as DNA: TGTGCCAGCACCCAACTCGCGGGACTAGCTTCAGTAGCGCAGTATTTT.